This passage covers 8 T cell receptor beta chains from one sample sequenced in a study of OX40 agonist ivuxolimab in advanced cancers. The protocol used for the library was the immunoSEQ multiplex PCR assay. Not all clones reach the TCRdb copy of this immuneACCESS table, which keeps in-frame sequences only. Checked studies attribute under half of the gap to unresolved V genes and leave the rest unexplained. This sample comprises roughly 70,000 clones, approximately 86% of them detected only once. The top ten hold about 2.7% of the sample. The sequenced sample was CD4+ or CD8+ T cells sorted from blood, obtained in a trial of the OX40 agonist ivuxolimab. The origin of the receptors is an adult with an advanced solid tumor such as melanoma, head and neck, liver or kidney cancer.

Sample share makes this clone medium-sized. The CDR3 here is CASGRQSGGYTF. The CDR3, as DNA: TGTGCCTCCGGGCGGCAGTCAGGCGGCTACACCTTC. V usage is TRBV11-1 and J usage is TRBJ1-2; unclear D gene. Germline V CDR1 and CDR2: SGHAT, FQDESV (reference sequence). The CDR3 consists of 12 residues. Between the trimmed V and J ends, which lost 11 bases and 8 bases, there was a span of 18 bases.

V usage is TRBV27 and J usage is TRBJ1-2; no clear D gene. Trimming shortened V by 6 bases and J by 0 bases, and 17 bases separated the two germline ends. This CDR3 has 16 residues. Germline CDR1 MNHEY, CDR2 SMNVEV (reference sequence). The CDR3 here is CASSSIRRRPNYGYTF. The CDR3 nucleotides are TGTGCCAGCAGCTCGATTCGGAGGAGACCTAACTATGGCTACACCTTC.

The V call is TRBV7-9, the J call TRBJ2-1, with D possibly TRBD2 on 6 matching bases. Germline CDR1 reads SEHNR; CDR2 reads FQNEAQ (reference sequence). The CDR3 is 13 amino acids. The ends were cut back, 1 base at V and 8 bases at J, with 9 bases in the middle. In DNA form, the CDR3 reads TGTGCCAGCAGCTTAGGCGGGGCAGATGAGCAGTTCTTC. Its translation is CASSLGGADEQFF.

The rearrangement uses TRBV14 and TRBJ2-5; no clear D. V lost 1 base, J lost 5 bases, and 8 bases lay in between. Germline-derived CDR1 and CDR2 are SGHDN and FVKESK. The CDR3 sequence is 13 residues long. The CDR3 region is CASSQGLGETQYF. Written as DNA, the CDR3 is TGTGCCAGCAGCCAAGGCCTCGGGGAGACCCAGTACTTC.

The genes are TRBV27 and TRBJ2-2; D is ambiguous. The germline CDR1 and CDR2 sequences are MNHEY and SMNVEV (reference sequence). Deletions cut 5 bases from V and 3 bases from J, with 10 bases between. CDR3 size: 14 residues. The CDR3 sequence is CASSPQPDTGELFF. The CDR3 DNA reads TGTGCCAGCAGTCCGCAGCCGGACACCGGGGAGCTGTTTTTT.

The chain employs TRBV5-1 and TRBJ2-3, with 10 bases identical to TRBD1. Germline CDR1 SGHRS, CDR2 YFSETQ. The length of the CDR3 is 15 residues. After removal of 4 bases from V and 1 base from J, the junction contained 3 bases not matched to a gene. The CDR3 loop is CASSKGQGGTDTQYF. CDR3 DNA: TGCGCCAGCAGCAAAGGACAGGGGGGCACAGATACGCAGTATTTT.

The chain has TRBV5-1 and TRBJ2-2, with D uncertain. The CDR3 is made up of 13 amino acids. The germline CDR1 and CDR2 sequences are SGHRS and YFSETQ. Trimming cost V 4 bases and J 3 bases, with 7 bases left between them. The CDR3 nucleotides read TGCGCCAGCAGCAGATACGACACCGGGGAGCTGTTTTTT. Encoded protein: CASSRYDTGELFF.

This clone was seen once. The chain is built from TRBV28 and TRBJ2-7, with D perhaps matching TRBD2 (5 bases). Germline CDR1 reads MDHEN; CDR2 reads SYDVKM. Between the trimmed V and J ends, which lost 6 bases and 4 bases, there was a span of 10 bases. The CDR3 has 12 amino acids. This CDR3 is CASRDYSYEQYF. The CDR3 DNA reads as TGTGCCAGCAGAGACTACTCATACGAGCAGTACTTC.